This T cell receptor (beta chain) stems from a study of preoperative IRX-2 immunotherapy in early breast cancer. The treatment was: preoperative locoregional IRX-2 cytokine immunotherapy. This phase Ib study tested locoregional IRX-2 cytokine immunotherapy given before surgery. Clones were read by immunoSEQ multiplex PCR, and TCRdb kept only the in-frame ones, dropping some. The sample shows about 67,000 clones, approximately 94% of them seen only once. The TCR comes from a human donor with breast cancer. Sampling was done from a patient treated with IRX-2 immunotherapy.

The CDR3 sequence is CASSLQGTGANVLTF. The CDR3 coding sequence is TGTGCCAGCAGCTTACAGGGGACTGGGGCCAACGTCCTGACTTTC. V and J are TRBV7-3 and TRBJ2-6; a possible D gene is TRBD1 (6 bases). Trimming cost V 2 bases and J 2 bases, with 7 bases left between them. Germline V gene sequence: CDR1 SGHTA, CDR2 FQGTGA. CDR3 length: 15 residues.